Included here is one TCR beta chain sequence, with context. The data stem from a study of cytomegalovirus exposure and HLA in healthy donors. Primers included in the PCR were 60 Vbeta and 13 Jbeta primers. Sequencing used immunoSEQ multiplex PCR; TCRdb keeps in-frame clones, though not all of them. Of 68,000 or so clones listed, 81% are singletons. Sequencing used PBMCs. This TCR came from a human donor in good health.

As DNA, the CDR3 is TGTGCCAGCTCACTGGTCCCGAACAGGGATAGTGGAAACACCATATATTTT. Residues: CASSLVPNRDSGNTIYF. The chain employs TRBV18 and TRBJ1-3; possibly TRBD1 for D (6 bases). The CDR3 has 17 residues. The V gene's germline CDR1 is KGHSH and CDR2 LQKENI. Trimming stripped 4 bases from V and 3 bases from J, with 19 bases between.